These 13 T cell receptor beta chains were sequenced from one sample in a study of vaccination and CD4 T cells after COVID-19. Their antigens remain unidentified. Regarding treatment: roughly 11-day PBMC culture with coronavirus spike peptide pools or control peptides (ViraFEST assay). Sequencing of DNA taken from cultured CD4+ T cells relied on the Oncomine TCR Beta short-read assay. TCRdb reanalysed the PCR reads using MiXCR and keeps one entry per CDR3 protein. The sample carries about 15,000 distinct CDR3 sequences, about a fifth recorded once. Sequenced material: CD4+ T cells from blood, cultured in vitro, taken before SARS-CoV-2 vaccination. All receptors come from a human donor who received a COVID-19 vaccine.

This chain links TRBV9 with TRBJ1-4, with a weak D call TRBD1 (5 bases). There are 13 residues in the CDR3. CDR1 SGDLS and CDR2 YYNGEE come from the germline V gene. Trimming cost V 5 bases and J 3 bases, with 8 bases left between them. The CDR3 DNA is TGTGCCAGCAGAGGGGAGGCTAATGAAAAACTGTTTTTT. Translated, it gives CASRGEANEKLFF.

This chain joins TRBV20-1 and TRBJ1-4; no firm D call. From germline, CDR1 is DFQATT and CDR2 SNEGSKA (reference sequence). V was clipped by 5 bases and J by 5 bases, with 6 bases between them. This CDR3 region has 11 residues. The CDR3 nucleotides are TGCAGTGCTTTACGAAATGAAAAACTGTTTTTT. Encoded protein: CSALRNEKLFF.

This clonotype was observed a few times. This rearrangement joins TRBV15 to TRBJ2-5; D is unresolved. The CDR3 has 14 amino acids. Germline V gene lookup returns CDR1 LNHNV and CDR2 YYDKDF (reference sequence). Trimming cost V 4 bases and J 5 bases, with 14 bases left between them. DNA of the CDR3: TGTGCCACCAGCAACCTGCCCGAGTGGGAGACCCAGTACTTC. Translated, it gives CATSNLPEWETQYF.

This clonotype showed up just a few times. The chain combines TRBV6-4 with TRBJ1-1; 10 bases are a match to TRBD1. The CDR3 length is 14 residues. Germline loops: CDR1 MRHNA, CDR2 SNTAGT. V lost 5 bases, J lost 4 bases, and 4 bases stayed unmatched. The CDR3 bases are TGTGCCAGCAGTTTGGACAGGGGGGTCACTGAAGCTTTCTTT. Translation gives CASSLDRGVTEAFF.

The chain combines TRBV14 with TRBJ1-1; D is undetermined. V gave up 1 base and J gave up 0 bases, with 6 bases separating them. The CDR3 runs 14 residues. CDR1 SGHDN and CDR2 FVKESK come from the germline V gene. The CDR3 is CASSQGSLNTEAFF. In DNA, the CDR3 is TGTGCCAGCAGCCAAGGCAGTCTGAACACTGAAGCTTTCTTT.

This clonotype was counted a few times. The chain recombines TRBV27 with TRBJ1-5; TRBD1 matches at 7 bases. The V and J ends lost 6 bases and 6 bases, in that order; junction bases with no gene match: 8. The V gene's germline CDR1 is MNHEY and CDR2 SMNVEV (reference sequence). The CDR3 sequence is 14 residues long. In nucleotides, the CDR3 is TGTGCCAGCAGCCGACAGGGAGGGTTTCAGCCCCAGCATTTT. It yields the protein CASSRQGGFQPQHF.

This chain uses TRBV12-3 or TRBV12-4 with TRBJ1-6; 10 positions match TRBD1. The CDR3 has 15 residues. The V gene end was trimmed by 8 bases and the J gene end by 5 bases; junction bases not matched to a gene: 6. CDR3 coding DNA: TGTGCCAGCGACAGGGGGCTTATAGATAATTCACCCCTCCACTTT. Its protein product is CASDRGLIDNSPLHF.

V usage is TRBV6-1 and J usage is TRBJ2-1, with 7 nucleotides matching TRBD1. The CDR3 is 15 amino acids. Looked up from germline, CDR1 is MNHNS and CDR2 is SASEGT. V shed 6 bases, J shed 0 bases, and the junction held 5 bases outside the gene matches. This chain's CDR3 is CASRRQGSSYNEQFF. The CDR3 coding sequence is TGTGCCAGCAGACGACAGGGAAGCTCCTACAATGAGCAGTTCTTC.

The chain links TRBV6-1 to TRBJ1-2; possibly TRBD1 for D (6 bases). Trimming took off 2 bases at V and 4 bases at J, with 14 bases between the two ends. CDR3 length equals 15 residues. The germline CDR1 and CDR2 sequences are MNHNS and SASEGT. The CDR3 DNA follows: TGTGCCAGCAGTGAAAGGCGACAGGCGATCTATGGCTACACCTTC. It encodes CASSERRQAIYGYTF.

This clonotype was observed a few times. The V and J genes are TRBV9 and TRBJ2-3; 9 bases line up with TRBD2. The CDR3 extends over 16 amino acids. The V segment lost 4 bases and the J segment 2 bases; nucleotides outside the gene matches: 8. The germline V gene has CDR1 SGDLS and CDR2 YYNGEE. The CDR3 loop is CASSPPPSGVTDTQYF. The CDR3, as DNA: TGTGCCAGCAGCCCCCCCCCTAGCGGGGTCACAGATACGCAGTATTTT.

This chain links TRBV6-5 with TRBJ1-6, with a tentative D call TRBD1 (5 bases). With 3 bases removed from V and 7 bases from J, the gap between germline ends came to 10 bases. Looked up from germline, CDR1 is MNHEY and CDR2 is SVGAGI. The CDR3 has 14 residues. The CDR3 DNA follows: TGTGCCAGCAGTTATCGAGACAGAAATTCACCCCTCCACTTT. Residues: CASSYRDRNSPLHF.

V is TRBV6-1 and J is TRBJ1-6; D remains ambiguous. Germline loops: CDR1 MNHNS, CDR2 SASEGT. V lost 6 bases to trimming and J lost 9 bases, with 15 bases between them. CDR3 length: 14 amino acids. CDR3 bases: TGTGCCAGCAGCGTTACGGTGGAGGCTTCACCCCTCCACTTT. This codes for CASSVTVEASPLHF.

The chain has TRBV5-1 and TRBJ2-5, with 9 bases lining up with TRBD2. The germline gives CDR1 SGHRS, CDR2 YFSETQ. The CDR3 is made up of 16 amino acids. Trimming took 4 bases from V and 2 from J; bases not matched to a gene: 9. CDR3 nucleotide sequence: TGCGCCAGCAGCAGGCCGGAGCGGGGGGTACAAGAGACCCAGTACTTC. Protein: CASSRPERGVQETQYF.